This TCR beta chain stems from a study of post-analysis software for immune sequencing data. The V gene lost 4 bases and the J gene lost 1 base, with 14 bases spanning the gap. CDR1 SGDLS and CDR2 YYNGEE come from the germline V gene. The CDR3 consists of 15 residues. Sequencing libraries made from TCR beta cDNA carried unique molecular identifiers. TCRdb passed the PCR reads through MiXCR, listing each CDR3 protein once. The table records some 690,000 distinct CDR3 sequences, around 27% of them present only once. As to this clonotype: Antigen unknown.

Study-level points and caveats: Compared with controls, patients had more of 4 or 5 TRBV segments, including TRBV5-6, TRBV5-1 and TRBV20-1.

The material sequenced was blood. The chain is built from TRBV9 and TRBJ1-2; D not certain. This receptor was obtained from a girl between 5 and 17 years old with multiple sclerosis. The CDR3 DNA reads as TGTGCCAGCAGCCCCCACGCCCAGGATAACTATGGCTACACCTTC. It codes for CASSPHAQDNYGYTF. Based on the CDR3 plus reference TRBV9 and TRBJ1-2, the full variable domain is DSGVTQTPKHLITATGQRVTLRCSPRSGDLSVYWYQQSLDQGLQFLIQYYNGEERAKGNILERFSAQQFPDLHSELNLSSLELGDSALYFCASSPHAQDNYGYTFGSGTRLTVV.